The rows below give T cell receptor beta chains drawn from one sample of a study of blood T cell repertoires in COVID-19. Method: immunoSEQ multiplex PCR; TCRdb's copy keeps in-frame clones and lacks some. The sample holds just over 50,000 clones, around 84% seen once. The specimen sequenced was peripheral blood. The source is a man in his 70s with acute or convalescent COVID-19. Each CDR3 is given with its conserved first and last residue. The order of the fields is CDR3 length, D gene, J gene, V gene, clone size, CDR3 protein, CDR3 DNA. A D gene is named only where the DNA matches it firmly. Part of the rows lack a size; the others show once, few, many or a class for expanded clones.

16	.	TRBJ2-3	TRBV7-9	few	CASSLPAGRRTDTQYF	TGTGCCAGCAGCTTACCAGCGGGCCGTCGCACAGATACGCAGTATTTT
20	.	TRBJ1-5	TRBV21-1	once	CASSKEGGDRWIEGNQPQHF	TGTGCCAGCAGCAAAGAGGGGGGGGACAGGTGGATTGAGGGCAATCAGCCCCAGCATTTT
19	.	TRBJ1-5	TRBV6-2/TRBV6-3	.	CASSYLAWLGKSFNQPQHF	TGTGCCAGCAGTTACCTGGCCTGGCTAGGCAAGAGTTTTAATCAGCCCCAGCATTTT
16	TRBD2	TRBJ2-7	TRBV5-4	.	CASSLGVAGPYYEQYF	TGTGCCAGCAGCTTGGGGGTAGCGGGACCCTACTACGAGCAGTACTTC
16	.	TRBJ2-1	TRBV27	.	CASSLLSDITYNEQFF	TGTGCCAGCAGTTTGTTGTCCGACATCACCTACAATGAGCAGTTCTTC
13	TRBD1	TRBJ2-7	TRBV10-2	.	CASSGGRGYEQYF	TGCGCCAGCAGTGGGGGCAGGGGGTACGAGCAGTACTTC
13	.	TRBJ1-1	TRBV20-1	.	CSASPNTGPEAFF	TGCAGTGCTAGTCCTAATACAGGTCCTGAAGCTTTCTTT
14	.	TRBJ1-1	TRBV15	.	CATSRDPPYTEAFF	TGTGCCACCAGCAGAGATCCTCCCTACACTGAAGCTTTCTTT
15	TRBD1	TRBJ2-5	TRBV11-1	.	CASSSRDRTQETQYF	TGTGCCAGCAGCAGCCGGGACAGGACTCAAGAGACCCAGTACTTC
15	.	TRBJ2-7	TRBV6-2/TRBV6-3	few	CASSYITGNSYEQYF	TGTGCCAGCAGTTATATTACGGGAAACTCCTACGAGCAGTACTTC
16	TRBD1	TRBJ1-5	TRBV11-3	.	CASSLGQGGRNQPQHF	TGTGCCAGCAGCTTGGGACAGGGTGGGCGCAATCAGCCCCAGCATTTT
12	.	TRBJ2-7	TRBV11-2	.	CASSLDTGQQYF	TGTGCCAGCAGCTTAGATACAGGACAGCAGTACTTC
12	.	TRBJ2-7	TRBV29-1	.	CSVGRASYEQYF	TGCAGCGTTGGCAGGGCATCCTACGAGCAGTACTTC
14	.	TRBJ2-7	TRBV30	.	CAWSVWGVTYEQYF	TGTGCCTGGAGTGTATGGGGAGTAACCTACGAGCAGTACTTC
16	.	TRBJ1-6	TRBV7-2	.	CASSLKLPPYNSPLHF	TGTGCCAGCAGCTTAAAGCTCCCCCCCTATAATTCACCCCTCCACTTT
17	TRBD1	TRBJ1-4	TRBV4-3	.	CASSQDWRTGWGEKLFF	TGCGCCAGCAGCCAAGATTGGCGGACAGGATGGGGTGAAAAACTGTTTTTT
15	.	TRBJ1-1	TRBV19	once	CASGGEIRSRGGAFF	TGTGCCAGTGGGGGAGAGATCCGGAGCCGCGGGGGAGCTTTCTTT
16	.	TRBJ2-3	TRBV4-1	.	CASSQDTAFSGFWEYF	TGCGCCAGCAGCCAAGATACAGCCTTCTCAGGGTTTTGGGAGTATTTT
14	TRBD1	TRBJ1-6	TRBV11-3	few	CASSLRGRGSPLHF	TGTGCCAGCAGCTTGAGGGGCAGGGGGTCACCCCTCCACTTT
17	TRBD1	TRBJ1-1	TRBV6-2/TRBV6-3	.	CASSATGANFMNTEAFF	TGTGCCAGCAGTGCGACAGGGGCCAACTTCATGAACACTGAAGCTTTCTTT
14	.	TRBJ2-5	TRBV5-1	.	CASSSTDSQETQYF	TGCGCCAGCAGCTCCACGGACAGCCAAGAGACCCAGTACTTC
17	TRBD2	TRBJ2-7	TRBV6-2/TRBV6-3	.	CASSYSTGTRTSYEQYF	TGTGCCAGCAGTTACTCGACCGGGACTAGAACCTCCTACGAGCAGTACTTC
15	.	TRBJ1-2	TRBV5-8	.	CASSLVRGIDYGYTF	TGTGCCAGCAGCTTGGTTCGGGGGATCGACTATGGCTACACCTTC
15	.	TRBJ1-5	TRBV18	.	CASSPQTDSNQPQHF	TGTGCCAGCTCACCACAGACAGATAGCAATCAGCCCCAGCATTTT
14	TRBD2	TRBJ2-3	TRBV6-2/TRBV6-3	.	CASSPGGRTDTQYF	TGTGCCAGCAGCCCGGGGGGGCGTACAGATACGCAGTATTTT
18	TRBD2	TRBJ2-7	TRBV5-4	.	CASSSAGTSGRRTMEQYF	TGTGCCAGCAGCTCGGCCGGGACTAGCGGGAGGAGGACTATGGAGCAGTACTTC
12	.	TRBJ2-2	TRBV12-3/TRBV12-4	once	CASNQNTGELFF	TGTGCCAGCAATCAGAACACCGGGGAGCTGTTTTTT
15	.	TRBJ2-5	TRBV11-2	.	CASSPLLANQETQYF	TGTGCCAGCAGCCCCCTTTTAGCGAACCAAGAGACCCAGTACTTC
15	.	TRBJ1-4	TRBV5-6	.	CASSFSQGREEKLFF	TGTGCCAGCAGCTTTTCCCAGGGGAGAGAAGAAAAACTGTTTTTT
16	.	TRBJ1-3	TRBV9	.	CASSVDPGVSGNTIYF	TGTGCCAGCAGCGTAGACCCCGGGGTCTCTGGAAACACCATATATTTT
15	.	TRBJ2-1	TRBV9	.	CASSVGGDLYNEQFF	TGTGCCAGCAGCGTAGGGGGAGATCTTTACAATGAGCAGTTCTTC
18	.	TRBJ1-6	TRBV6-1	.	CASSERTGGIAYNSPLHF	TGTGCCAGCAGTGAACGAACCGGGGGAATAGCCTATAATTCACCCCTCCACTTT
14	TRBD1	TRBJ2-1	TRBV5-4	.	CASSWGDRDNEQFF	TGTGCCAGCAGCTGGGGGGACAGGGACAATGAGCAGTTCTTC
14	TRBD2	TRBJ2-3	TRBV6-6	.	CASSYKGLADTQYF	TGTGCCAGCAGTTACAAGGGACTAGCGGATACGCAGTATTTT
15	.	TRBJ1-4	TRBV30	.	CAWSALTAKGEKLFF	TGTGCCTGGAGTGCACTGACAGCGAAGGGTGAAAAACTGTTTTTT
13	.	TRBJ1-2	TRBV3-1/TRBV3-2	.	CASSLGLGDGYTF	TGTGCCAGCAGCCTGGGCCTCGGGGATGGCTACACCTTC
12	.	TRBJ1-1	TRBV12-3/TRBV12-4	.	CASSLASFEAEF	TGTGCCAGCAGTTTAGCCTCGTTTGAGGCCGAGTTT
16	.	TRBJ2-2	TRBV27	.	CASSLAQVGVTGELFF	TGTGCCAGCAGTTTAGCACAAGTAGGGGTCACCGGGGAGCTGTTTTTT
16	TRBD2	TRBJ2-3	TRBV7-2	.	CASSFVLADHTDTQYF	TGTGCCAGCAGCTTCGTCCTAGCGGACCACACAGATACGCAGTATTTT
13	.	TRBJ2-7	TRBV4-3	.	CASSQDYSYEQYF	TGCGCCAGCAGCCAAGATTACAGCTACGAGCAGTACTTC
14	TRBD1	TRBJ2-5	TRBV7-3	.	CASSTTGGVETQYF	TGTGCCAGCAGCACGACAGGGGGCGTGGAGACCCAGTACTTC
14	TRBD1	TRBJ1-5	TRBV7-2	few	CASSLAGGKEPQHF	TGTGCCAGCAGCTTGGCAGGGGGTAAGGAGCCCCAGCATTTT